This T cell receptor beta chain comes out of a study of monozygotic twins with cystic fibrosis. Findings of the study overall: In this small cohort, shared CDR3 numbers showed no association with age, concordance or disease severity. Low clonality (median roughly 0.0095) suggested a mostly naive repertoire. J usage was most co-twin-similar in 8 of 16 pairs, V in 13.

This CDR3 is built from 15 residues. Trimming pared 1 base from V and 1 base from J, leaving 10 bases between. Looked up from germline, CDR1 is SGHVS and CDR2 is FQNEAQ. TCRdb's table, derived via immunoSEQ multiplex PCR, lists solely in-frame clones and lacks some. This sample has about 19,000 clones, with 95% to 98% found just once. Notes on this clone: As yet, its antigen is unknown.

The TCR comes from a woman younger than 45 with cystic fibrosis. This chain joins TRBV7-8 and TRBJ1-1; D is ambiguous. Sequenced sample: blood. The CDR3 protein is CASSLDGDKNTEAFF. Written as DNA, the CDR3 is TGTGCCAGCAGCTTAGATGGGGATAAGAACACTGAAGCTTTCTTT.